This T cell receptor (beta chain) derives from a study of technical replicates of blood from a handful of donors. Germline V lookup: CDR1 SGHAT, CDR2 FQDESV (reference sequence). This CDR3 has 16 amino acids. The ends lost 5 bases at V and 5 bases at J; junction bases unmatched: 10. Profiling relied on immunoSEQ multiplex PCR, and the TCRdb table lists in-frame clones only, not all of them. The sample gives about 59,000 clones, around 85% of which show up once; less than 6.5% is in the top ten. Sequencing used PBMCs. The origin of this receptor is a human donor in good health. Some clones in this sample may be carry-over from other donors' samples. V is TRBV11-1 and J is TRBJ2-1, with 9 bases fitting TRBD1. Here the CDR3 DNA reads TGTGCCAGCAGCGCCCCCTGGGACAGGGAGGACAATGAGCAGTTCTTC. It specifies CASSAPWDREDNEQFF.